These 27 T cell receptor beta chains were all obtained from the same sample, sequenced in a study of Ad26.COV2.S vaccination and SARS-CoV-2 variants. Regarding treatment: some 20 received Ad26.COV2.S at low or high dose, single or two shots; about 5 received placebo; per-sample allocation not given. It was on day 63 after the first vaccine or placebo injection that samples were taken. Profiling relied on immunoSEQ multiplex PCR, and the TCRdb table lists in-frame clones only, not all of them. The table records around 240,000 clones, 85% to 90% of them present only once. Sample: peripheral blood, taken in a trial of Ad26.COV2.S vaccine versus placebo. The source of these receptors is a person aged 18 to 65 who received the Ad26.COV2.S COVID-19 vaccine or a placebo.

The chain carries TRBV19 and TRBJ2-1, with a possible D match to TRBD1 (6 bases). The CDR3 is 15 amino acids. Trimming left V 10 bases short and J 2 bases short, with 18 bases between. The germline CDR1 and CDR2 sequences are LNHDA and SQIVND (reference sequence). This CDR3 is CATQGEGVTYNEQFF. The CDR3, as DNA: TGTGCCACACAGGGCGAGGGAGTGACCTACAATGAGCAGTTCTTC.

V and J are TRBV16 and TRBJ2-1, with 7 bases aligning to TRBD2. The ends lost 0 bases at V and 7 bases at J; junction bases unmatched: 6. The CDR3 runs 15 residues. The germline V gene has CDR1 KGHSY and CDR2 FQNENV. The CDR3 spells CASSQSRTSSNEQFF. The CDR3 bases are TGTGCCAGCAGCCAATCAAGGACTAGTTCTAATGAGCAGTTCTTC.

This clone has a handful of counts. This chain joins TRBV11-2 and TRBJ1-1; D unclear. Germline CDR1 SGHAT, CDR2 FQNNGV. This CDR3 is 14 amino acids long. V was cut by 5 bases and J by 1 base, with 11 bases left in between. CDR3 DNA sequence: TGTGCCAGCAGCCCCCCCGCAGAGAACACTGAAGCTTTCTTT. It codes for CASSPPAENTEAFF.

This clone has just one count. The genes are TRBV5-1 and TRBJ2-1, with D perhaps TRBD2 (6 bases). This CDR3 is 15 amino acids long. Germline CDR1 reads SGHRS; CDR2 reads YFSETQ. Trimming cost V 0 bases and J 6 bases, with 13 bases left between them. CDR3 in amino acids: CASSLGGGVGNEQFF. The CDR3 nucleotides read TGCGCCAGCAGCTTGGGCGGAGGGGTGGGCAATGAGCAGTTCTTC.

The CDR3 here is CATSDFLGQGGYTF. The CDR3 nucleotides read TGTGCCACCAGTGATTTCCTGGGACAGGGTGGCTACACCTTC. The J gene is TRBJ1-2, the V gene TRBV24-1; 9 bases are a match to TRBD1. CDR1 and CDR2 from the germline V gene are KGHDR and SFDVKD. With V trimmed by 1 base and J by 7 bases, 3 bases remained unmatched. There are 14 residues in the CDR3.

This chain uses TRBV7-8 with TRBJ1-1, with D unclear. Between the trimmed V and J ends, which lost 4 bases and 0 bases, there was a span of 15 bases. The germline gives CDR1 SGHVS, CDR2 FQNEAQ. The CDR3 extends over 16 amino acids. In nucleotides, the CDR3 is TGTGCCAGCAGCTCCTCCTCGTCCTCCATGAACACTGAAGCTTTCTTT. The encoded protein is CASSSSSSSMNTEAFF.

CDR3 amino acids: CSASEGQPQHF. Written as DNA, the CDR3 is TGCAGTGCTAGTGAGGGACAGCCCCAGCATTTT. The gene calls are TRBV20-1 and TRBJ1-5; D gene unclear. There are 11 residues in the CDR3. V gave up 3 bases and J gave up 7 bases, with 7 bases separating them. CDR1 and CDR2 from the germline V gene are DFQATT and SNEGSKA (reference sequence).

The chain employs TRBV5-1 and TRBJ2-1; 13 nucleotides agree with TRBD2. V lost 2 bases to trimming and J lost 0 bases; unmatched junction nucleotides: 8. The CDR3 has 19 amino acids. Looked up from germline, CDR1 is SGHRS and CDR2 is YFSETQ. Written as DNA, the CDR3 is TGCGCCAGCAGCTTACCCACTAGCGGGGGGGAAAGCTCCTACAATGAGCAGTTCTTC. This translates into CASSLPTSGGESSYNEQFF.

The chain links TRBV29-1 to TRBJ1-3; D call uncertain. V was pared by 6 bases and J by 0 bases, with 12 bases between. Germline-derived CDR1 and CDR2 are SQVTM and ANQGSEA. CDR3 size: 14 residues. The CDR3: CSVGDTSSGNTIYF. The CDR3 nucleotides are TGCAGCGTAGGAGACACCAGCTCTGGAAACACCATATATTTT.

This clone was counted once. The DNA for the CDR3 is TGTGCCAGCAGCCAAGATCGGATCTCCTATAATTCACCCCTCCACTTT. Translating it yields CASSQDRISYNSPLHF. The chain recombines TRBV3-1 (or the pseudogene TRBV3-2) with TRBJ1-6, with D unresolved. The CDR3 extends over 16 amino acids. The V end lost 0 bases, the J end lost 0 bases, and 6 bases lay between the germline ends. Per the germline V gene, CDR1 is LGHDT and CDR2 is YNNKEL (reference sequence).

This clone came up once. The chain joins TRBV30 to TRBJ1-1, with 10 bases identical to TRBD1. V trimming: 3 bases; J trimming: 11 bases; junction bases outside the gene matches: 3. CDR1 and CDR2 (germline): GTSNPN, SVGIG (reference sequence). This CDR3 is built from 11 residues. The CDR3 sequence is CAWRDRGEAFF. Here the CDR3 DNA reads TGTGCCTGGAGGGACAGGGGGGAGGCTTTCTTT.

V gene TRBV27 combines with J gene TRBJ2-5, with 15 bases that match TRBD2. CDR1 is MNHEY, CDR2 SMNVEV, per germline (reference sequence). CDR3 length: 23 residues. Trimming cost V 2 bases and J 2 bases; bases outside gene matches: 21. CDR3 region: CASSLGFRVADGLAGGQQETQYF. As DNA, the CDR3 is TGTGCCAGCAGTTTAGGCTTCAGGGTGGCTGACGGACTAGCGGGAGGGCAGCAAGAGACCCAGTACTTC.

The genes are TRBV6-5 and TRBJ2-1; 11 bases are shared with TRBD2. The V segment lost 6 bases and the J segment 4 bases; nucleotides outside the gene matches: 2. Per the germline V gene, CDR1 is MNHEY and CDR2 is SVGAGI. The CDR3 is made up of 14 amino acids. The CDR3 nucleotides are TGTGCCAGCAGCTCTAGCGGGGGGTACAATGAGCAGTTCTTC. Protein: CASSSSGGYNEQFF.

CDR3 coding DNA: TGCGCCAGCAGCCCGGGGACAGGGGACACCGGGGAGCTGTTTTTT. This encodes CASSPGTGDTGELFF. The rearrangement uses TRBV5-1 and TRBJ2-2, with 10 bases matching TRBD1. Germline V gene sequence: CDR1 SGHRS, CDR2 YFSETQ. The CDR3 is 15 residues long. With 4 bases clipped from V and 3 bases from J, the junction kept 3 bases outside the gene matches.

This CDR3 is CSASPADTQYF. CDR3 in DNA: TGCAGTGCTAGTCCGGCAGATACGCAGTATTTT. J is TRBJ2-3 and V is TRBV20-1; D is unclear. V was pared by 3 bases and J by 4 bases, with 5 bases between. CDR1 is DFQATT and CDR2 is SNEGSKA in the germline V gene (reference sequence). The CDR3 covers 11 residues.

The V call is TRBV7-9, the J call TRBJ2-7, with D unclear. The CDR3 has 12 amino acids. The V gene lost 5 bases and the J gene lost 3 bases, with 8 bases spanning the gap. Germline CDR1 and CDR2: SEHNR and FQNEAQ (reference sequence). The CDR3 DNA sequence: TGTGCCAGCAGCCCGCTAGGCTACGAGCAGTACTTC. This sequence encodes CASSPLGYEQYF.

CDR3 region: CASSPRTGASNEQFF. The CDR3 DNA sequence: TGTGCCAGCAGCCCCAGGACAGGTGCCTCCAATGAGCAGTTCTTC. The J gene is TRBJ2-1, the V gene TRBV6-5; 7 positions agree with TRBD1. CDR3 length: 15 residues. The junction had 11 bases not matched to a gene; V was cut back by 6 bases and J by 6 bases. Germline CDR1 is MNHEY and CDR2 is SVGAGI.

The chain has TRBV11-3 and TRBJ2-2; 8 positions match TRBD2. The CDR3 is 20 residues long. Germline values: CDR1 SGHNT, CDR2 YENEEA. Trimming at V came to 0 bases and at J to 4 bases, leaving 16 bases not matched to a gene. The CDR3 coding sequence is TGTGCCAGCAGCTTAGATCCACCCGGGGGGACTAGTGGGTCCACCGGGGAGCTGTTTTTT. This translates into CASSLDPPGGTSGSTGELFF.

The table lists this clone with a count of one. V is TRBV15 and J is TRBJ1-3; 9 nucleotides match TRBD1. This CDR3 region has 16 residues. Losses at the gene ends were 6 bases for V and 2 bases for J; bases not matched to a gene: 8. Per germline, CDR1 LNHNV and CDR2 YYDKDF (reference sequence). The CDR3 region has the DNA TGTGCCACCAGTTACTCCGGGACAGGGCCTGGAAACACCATATATTTT. Translation gives CATSYSGTGPGNTIYF.

This clone has more than one count but fewer than ten. This chain joins TRBV14 and TRBJ2-7, with a weak D call TRBD2 (5 bases). The length of the CDR3 is 12 residues. The V end lost 4 bases, the J end lost 8 bases, and 12 bases lay between the germline ends. The V gene's germline CDR1 is SGHDN and CDR2 FVKESK. The CDR3 coding sequence is TGTGCCAGCAGCCGAAGCGGTTGGCAGCAGTACTTC. Amino acid sequence: CASSRSGWQQYF.

This rearrangement joins TRBV19 to TRBJ1-2, with no clear D. The V gene lost 7 bases and the J gene lost 2 bases, with 11 bases spanning the gap. CDR1 is LNHDA and CDR2 is SQIVND in the germline V gene (reference sequence). This CDR3 is 13 amino acids long. The CDR3 nucleotides are TGTGCCAGTACGTACCGGGAGAACTATGGCTACACCTTC. Translation: CASTYRENYGYTF.

This chain links TRBV7-9 with TRBJ2-3, with 8 bases aligning to TRBD2. Germline CDR1 and CDR2: SEHNR and FQNEAQ (reference sequence). CDR3 length: 15 residues. V gave up 5 bases and J gave up 1 base; unmatched junction bases: 5. CDR3 coding DNA: TGTGCCAGCAGCCAAAAAGCGGGGGGCACAGATACGCAGTATTTT. It is translated as CASSQKAGGTDTQYF.

The CDR3 nucleotides read TGTGCCAGCAGGCTTAGGGGGACAGGGGGGACCTCTATAAGGGGCTACACCTTC. It encodes CASRLRGTGGTSIRGYTF. The V call is TRBV27, the J call TRBJ1-2, with 11 bases fitting TRBD1. Germline CDR1 reads MNHEY; CDR2 reads SMNVEV (reference sequence). After removal of 6 bases from V and 8 bases from J, the junction contained 20 bases not matched to a gene. This CDR3 is 18 amino acids long.

The chain recombines TRBV10-2 with TRBJ2-5, with D hard to call. The CDR3 spans 14 residues. Trimming pared 3 bases from V and 3 bases from J, leaving 11 bases between. The germline V gene has CDR1 WSHSY and CDR2 SAAADI. CDR3 in amino acids: CASSDGRGEETQYF. The CDR3 DNA follows: TGCGCCAGCAGTGACGGTCGAGGTGAAGAGACCCAGTACTTC.

The V gene is TRBV12-3 or TRBV12-4, the J gene TRBJ1-5; D is unresolved. The CDR3 runs to 11 residues. Trimming left V 6 bases short and J 5 bases short, with 5 bases between. The CDR3 loop is CASSLDQPQHF. For the CDR3, the DNA is TGTGCCAGCAGCTTGGATCAGCCCCAGCATTTT.

The V and J genes are TRBV2 and TRBJ2-5; a weak D match, TRBD1 (5 bases). This CDR3 comprises 15 residues. The V gene lost 2 bases and the J gene lost 2 bases, with 12 bases spanning the gap. Germline values: CDR1 SNHLY, CDR2 FYNNEI. The CDR3 coding sequence is TGTGCCAGCAGTGAACAGGGTGCGCTACAAGAGACCCAGTACTTC. Its protein product is CASSEQGALQETQYF.

The chain uses TRBV6-1 and TRBJ1-6; 8 bases map to TRBD1. The V gene's germline CDR1 is MNHNS and CDR2 SASEGT. Unmatched junction bases numbered 0, after V lost 1 base and J lost 4 bases. The CDR3 has 15 residues. The CDR3 loop is CASSEGTGYNSPLHF. CDR3 bases: TGTGCCAGCAGTGAAGGGACAGGGTATAATTCACCCCTCCACTTT.